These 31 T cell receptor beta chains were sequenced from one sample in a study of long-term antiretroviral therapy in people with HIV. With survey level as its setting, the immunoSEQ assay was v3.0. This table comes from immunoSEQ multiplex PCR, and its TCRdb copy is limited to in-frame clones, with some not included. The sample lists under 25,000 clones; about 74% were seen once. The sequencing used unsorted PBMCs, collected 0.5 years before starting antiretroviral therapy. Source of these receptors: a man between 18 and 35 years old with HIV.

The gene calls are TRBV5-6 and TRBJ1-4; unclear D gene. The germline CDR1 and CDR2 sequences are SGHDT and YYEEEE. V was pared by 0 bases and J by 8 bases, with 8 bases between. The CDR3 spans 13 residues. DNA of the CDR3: TGTGCCAGCAGCTTGGGTCGGAGAGAAAAACTGTTTTTT. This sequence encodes CASSLGRREKLFF.

CDR3 DNA: TGTGCCAGCAGTTGGAGTGGGGGGGCGCAGGAGCAGTACTTC. It encodes CASSWSGGAQEQYF. The chain uses TRBV27 and TRBJ2-7, with D possibly TRBD2 on 7 matching bases. Germline CDR1 reads MNHEY; CDR2 reads SMNVEV (reference sequence). CDR3 size: 14 residues. Trimming took off 4 bases at V and 7 bases at J, with 17 bases between the two ends.

The CDR3 region is CASSSATTQNYEQYF. The CDR3 nucleotides are TGTGCCAGCAGCTCGGCGACAACCCAGAACTACGAGCAGTACTTC. The chain links TRBV5-6 to TRBJ2-7; D gene unclear. The germline V gene encodes CDR1 SGHDT and CDR2 YYEEEE. CDR3 length: 15 residues. Between the trimmed V and J ends, which lost 3 bases and 3 bases, there was a span of 16 bases.

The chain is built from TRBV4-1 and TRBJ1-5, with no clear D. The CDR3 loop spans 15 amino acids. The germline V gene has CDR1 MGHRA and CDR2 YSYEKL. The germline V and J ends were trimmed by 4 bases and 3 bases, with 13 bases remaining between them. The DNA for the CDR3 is TGCGCCAGCAGCCTTAGGACGGAGCTCAATCAGCCCCAGCATTTT. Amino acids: CASSLRTELNQPQHF.

The CDR3 loop reads CASSPRGATDTQYF. In DNA form, the CDR3 reads TGTGCCAGCAGCCCAAGGGGTGCCACAGATACGCAGTATTTT. The chain combines TRBV13 with TRBJ2-3; D may be TRBD1 (5 bases). The germline V gene encodes CDR1 PRHDT and CDR2 FYEKMQ (reference sequence). The CDR3 totals 14 residues. V was shortened by 5 bases and J by 2 bases, with 11 bases between the two germline ends.

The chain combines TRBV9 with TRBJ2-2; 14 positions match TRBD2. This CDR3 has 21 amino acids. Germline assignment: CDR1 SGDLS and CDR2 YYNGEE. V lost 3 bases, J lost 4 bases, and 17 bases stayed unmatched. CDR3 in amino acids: CASSANRLTTSGGAGTGELFF. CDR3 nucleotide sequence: TGTGCCAGCAGCGCAAACCGTCTAACGACTAGCGGGGGGGCTGGCACCGGGGAGCTGTTTTTT.

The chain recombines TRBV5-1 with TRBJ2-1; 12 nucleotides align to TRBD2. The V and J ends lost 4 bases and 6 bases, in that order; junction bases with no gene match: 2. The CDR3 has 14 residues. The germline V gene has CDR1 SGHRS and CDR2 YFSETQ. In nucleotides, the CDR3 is TGCGCCAGCAGCCCGGGACTAGCGGGCAATGAGCAGTTCTTC. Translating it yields CASSPGLAGNEQFF.

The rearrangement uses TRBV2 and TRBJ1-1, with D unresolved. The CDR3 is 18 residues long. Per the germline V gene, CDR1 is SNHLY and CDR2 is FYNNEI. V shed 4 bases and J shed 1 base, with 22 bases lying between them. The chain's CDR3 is CASSVISRPKKRNTEAFF. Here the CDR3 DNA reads TGTGCCAGCAGTGTTATCTCGAGGCCGAAAAAAAGGAACACTGAAGCTTTCTTT.

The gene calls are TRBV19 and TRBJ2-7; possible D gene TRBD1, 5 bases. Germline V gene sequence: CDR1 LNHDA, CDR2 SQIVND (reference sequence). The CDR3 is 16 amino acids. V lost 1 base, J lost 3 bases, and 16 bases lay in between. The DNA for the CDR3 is TGTGCCAGTAGTATAGGCCCGACAGAAGGAAGCTACGAGCAGTACTTC. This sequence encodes CASSIGPTEGSYEQYF.

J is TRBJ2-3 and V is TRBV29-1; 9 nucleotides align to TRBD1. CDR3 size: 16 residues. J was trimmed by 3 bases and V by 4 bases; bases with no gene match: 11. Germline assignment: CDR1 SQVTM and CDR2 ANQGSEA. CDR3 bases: TGCAGCGTTGCACAACCACAGGGGGCAGGGACAGATACGCAGTATTTT. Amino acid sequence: CSVAQPQGAGTDTQYF.

CDR3 coding DNA: TGTGCCAGCAGCTCCCGGGGGGTCACCGGGGAGCTGTTTTTT. Encoded protein: CASSSRGVTGELFF. The chain has TRBV7-2 and TRBJ2-2; TRBD2 aligns across 7 bases. Trimming removed 4 bases from V and 4 bases from J; junction bases left unmatched: 3. This CDR3 region has 14 residues. Germline CDR1 SGHTA, CDR2 FQGNSA.

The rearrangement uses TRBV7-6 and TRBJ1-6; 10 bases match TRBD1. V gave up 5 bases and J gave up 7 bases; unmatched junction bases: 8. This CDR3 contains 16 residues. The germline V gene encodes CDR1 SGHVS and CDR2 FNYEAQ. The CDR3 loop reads CASSRDDRGLNSPLHF. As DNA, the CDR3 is TGTGCCAGCAGCAGGGACGACAGGGGGCTGAATTCACCCCTCCACTTT.

The CDR3 bases are TGTGCCAGCAGCCCAGGACGAAGCGGAAACGAGCAGTACTTC. Amino acid sequence: CASSPGRSGNEQYF. This chain joins TRBV9 and TRBJ2-7; possible D gene TRBD2, 5 bases. There are 14 residues in the CDR3. The germline V and J ends were trimmed by 4 bases and 5 bases, with 16 bases remaining between them. In germline, CDR1 is SGDLS, CDR2 YYNGEE. Full variable domain (rest looked up from reference TRBV9 and TRBJ2-7): DSGVTQTPKHLITATGQRVTLRCSPRSGDLSVYWYQQSLDQGLQFLIQYYNGEERAKGNILERFSAQQFPDLHSELNLSSLELGDSALYFCASSPGRSGNEQYFGPGTRLTVT.

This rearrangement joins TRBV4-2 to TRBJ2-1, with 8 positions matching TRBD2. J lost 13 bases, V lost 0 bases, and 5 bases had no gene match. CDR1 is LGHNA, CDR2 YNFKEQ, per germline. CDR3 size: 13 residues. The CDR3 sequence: CASSQDLGLDQFF. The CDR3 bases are TGTGCCAGCAGCCAAGATCTGGGACTAGATCAGTTCTTC.

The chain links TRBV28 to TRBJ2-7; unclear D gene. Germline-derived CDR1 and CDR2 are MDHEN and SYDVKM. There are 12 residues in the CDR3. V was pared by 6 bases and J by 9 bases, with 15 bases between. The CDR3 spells CASSRPPGGQYF. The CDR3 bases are TGTGCCAGCAGCCGCCCTCCTGGCGGGCAGTACTTC.

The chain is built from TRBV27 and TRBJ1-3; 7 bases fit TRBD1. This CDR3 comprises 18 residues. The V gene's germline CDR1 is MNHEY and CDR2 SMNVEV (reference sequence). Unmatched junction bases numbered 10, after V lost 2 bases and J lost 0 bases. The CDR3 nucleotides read TGTGCCAGCAGTTTAAAGGGGGCCCTTATGAGCTCTGGAAACACCATATATTTT. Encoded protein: CASSLKGALMSSGNTIYF.

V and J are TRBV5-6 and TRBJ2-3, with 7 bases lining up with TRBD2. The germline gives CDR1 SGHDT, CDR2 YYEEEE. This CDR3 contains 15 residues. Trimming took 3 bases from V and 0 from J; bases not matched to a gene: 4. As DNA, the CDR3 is TGTGCCAGCAGCTGGGAGGGGAGGAGCACAGATACGCAGTATTTT. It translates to CASSWEGRSTDTQYF.

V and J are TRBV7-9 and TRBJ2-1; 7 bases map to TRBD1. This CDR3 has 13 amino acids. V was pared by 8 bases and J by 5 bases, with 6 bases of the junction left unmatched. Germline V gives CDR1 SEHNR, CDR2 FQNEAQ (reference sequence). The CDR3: CASERDRDNEQFF. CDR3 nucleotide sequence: TGTGCCAGCGAAAGGGACAGAGACAATGAGCAGTTCTTC.

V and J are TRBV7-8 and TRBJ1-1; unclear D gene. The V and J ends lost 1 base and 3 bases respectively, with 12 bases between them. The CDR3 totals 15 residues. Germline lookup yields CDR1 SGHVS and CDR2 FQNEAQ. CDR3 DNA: TGTGCCAGCAGCTTAGTTCGGGAAAGGGACACTGAAGCTTTCTTT. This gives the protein CASSLVRERDTEAFF.

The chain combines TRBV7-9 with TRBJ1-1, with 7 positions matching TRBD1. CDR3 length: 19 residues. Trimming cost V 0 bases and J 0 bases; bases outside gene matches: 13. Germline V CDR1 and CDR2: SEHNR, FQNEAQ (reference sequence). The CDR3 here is CASSLARPLPGTVNTEAFF. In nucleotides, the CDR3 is TGTGCCAGCAGCTTAGCCCGTCCCCTTCCCGGGACAGTGAACACTGAAGCTTTCTTT.

DNA of the CDR3: TGTGCCAGCAGCTCAACATTATACGAGCAGTACTTC. Residues: CASSSTLYEQYF. The genes are TRBV7-8 and TRBJ2-7, with unresolved D. V was clipped by 4 bases and J by 4 bases, with 8 bases between them. CDR1 is SGHVS, CDR2 FQNEAQ, per germline. The CDR3 totals 12 residues.

Here the CDR3 reads CASTWDRSDFDYGYTF. Here the CDR3 DNA reads TGTGCCAGCACCTGGGACAGGTCGGACTTCGACTATGGCTACACCTTC. V is TRBV7-9 and J is TRBJ1-2; 8 bases are shared with TRBD1. Germline V gene data show CDR1 as SEHNR and CDR2 as FQNEAQ (reference sequence). CDR3 length: 16 amino acids. V lost 7 bases, J lost 3 bases, and 13 bases stayed unmatched.

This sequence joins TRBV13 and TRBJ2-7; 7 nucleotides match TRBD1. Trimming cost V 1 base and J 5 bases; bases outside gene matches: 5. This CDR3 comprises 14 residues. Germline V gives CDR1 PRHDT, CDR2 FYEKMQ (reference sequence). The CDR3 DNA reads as TGTGCCAGCAGCTTAGAAGACAGGGTCAACGAGCAGTACTTC. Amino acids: CASSLEDRVNEQYF.

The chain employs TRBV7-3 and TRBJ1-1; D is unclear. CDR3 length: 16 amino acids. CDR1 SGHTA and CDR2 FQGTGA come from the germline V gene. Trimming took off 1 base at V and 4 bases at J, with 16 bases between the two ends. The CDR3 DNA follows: TGTGCCAGCAGCTTAAGCCCAATTGGACCGGTCACTGAAGCTTTCTTT. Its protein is CASSLSPIGPVTEAFF.

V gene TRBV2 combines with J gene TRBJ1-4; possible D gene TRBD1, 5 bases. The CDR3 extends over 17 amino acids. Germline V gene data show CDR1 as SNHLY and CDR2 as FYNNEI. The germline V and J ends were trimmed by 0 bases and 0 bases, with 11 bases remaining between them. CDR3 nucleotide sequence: TGTGCCAGCAGTGAAGCGGGCCAGGGAGCAACTAATGAAAAACTGTTTTTT. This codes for CASSEAGQGATNEKLFF.

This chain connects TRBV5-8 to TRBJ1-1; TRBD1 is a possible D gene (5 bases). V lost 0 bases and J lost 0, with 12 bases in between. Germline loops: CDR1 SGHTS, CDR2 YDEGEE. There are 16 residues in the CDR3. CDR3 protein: CASSLGGGGMNTEAFF. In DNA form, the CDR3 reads TGTGCCAGCAGCTTGGGGGGGGGAGGGATGAACACTGAAGCTTTCTTT.

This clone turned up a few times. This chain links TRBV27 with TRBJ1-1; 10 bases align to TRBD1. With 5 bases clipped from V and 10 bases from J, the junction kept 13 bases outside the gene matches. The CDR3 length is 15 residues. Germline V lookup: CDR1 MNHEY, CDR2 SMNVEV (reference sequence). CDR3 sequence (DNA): TGTGCCAGCAGTCTTACCCCGGGACAGGGGAAGGGAGCTTTCTTT. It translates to CASSLTPGQGKGAFF.

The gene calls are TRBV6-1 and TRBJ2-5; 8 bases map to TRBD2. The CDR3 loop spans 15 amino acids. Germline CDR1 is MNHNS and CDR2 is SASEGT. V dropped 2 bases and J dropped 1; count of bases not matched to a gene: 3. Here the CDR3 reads CASSEYGGVQETQYF. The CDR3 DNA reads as TGTGCCAGCAGTGAATACGGGGGGGTCCAAGAGACCCAGTACTTC.

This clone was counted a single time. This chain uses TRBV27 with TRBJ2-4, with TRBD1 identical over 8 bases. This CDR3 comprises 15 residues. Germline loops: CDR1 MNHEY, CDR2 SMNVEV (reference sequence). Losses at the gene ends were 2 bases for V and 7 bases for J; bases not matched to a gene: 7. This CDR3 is CASSLSGQGRNIQYF. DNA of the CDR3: TGTGCCAGCAGTTTAAGCGGACAGGGTAGGAACATTCAGTACTTC.

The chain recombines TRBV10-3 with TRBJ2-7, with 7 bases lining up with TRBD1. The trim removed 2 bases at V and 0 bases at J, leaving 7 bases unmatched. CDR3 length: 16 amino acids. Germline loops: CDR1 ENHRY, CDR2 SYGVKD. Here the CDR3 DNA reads TGTGCCATCAGTGAGGGAATGGGACAGAGCTCCTACGAGCAGTACTTC. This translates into CAISEGMGQSSYEQYF.

The CDR3 bases are TGTGCCAGCAGTGAAGGGGGGGAGAGCTATGGCTACACCTTC. Translation gives CASSEGGESYGYTF. The chain couples TRBV6-1 to TRBJ1-2, with D maybe TRBD1 (5 bases). Trimming took off 1 base at V and 4 bases at J, with 10 bases between the two ends. Germline CDR1 and CDR2: MNHNS and SASEGT. The CDR3 runs 14 residues.